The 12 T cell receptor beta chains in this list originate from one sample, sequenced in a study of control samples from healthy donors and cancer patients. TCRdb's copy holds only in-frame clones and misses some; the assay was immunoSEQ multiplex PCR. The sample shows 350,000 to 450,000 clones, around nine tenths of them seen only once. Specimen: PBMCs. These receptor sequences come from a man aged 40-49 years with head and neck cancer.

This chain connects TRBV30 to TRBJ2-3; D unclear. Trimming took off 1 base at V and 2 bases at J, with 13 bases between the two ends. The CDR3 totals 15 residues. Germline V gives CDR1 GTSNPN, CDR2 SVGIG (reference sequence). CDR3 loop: CAWSGEGPHTDTQYF. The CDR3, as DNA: TGTGCCTGGAGTGGCGAAGGACCCCACACAGATACGCAGTATTTT.

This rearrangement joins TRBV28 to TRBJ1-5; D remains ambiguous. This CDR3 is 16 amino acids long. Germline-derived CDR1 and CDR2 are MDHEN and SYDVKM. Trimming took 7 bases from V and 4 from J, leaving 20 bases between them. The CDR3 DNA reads TGTGCCAGCAATCCACCGGGCCAAAGGTTAAATCAGCCCCAGCATTTT. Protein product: CASNPPGQRLNQPQHF. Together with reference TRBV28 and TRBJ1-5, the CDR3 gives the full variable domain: DVKVTQSSRYLVKRTGEKVFLECVQDMDHENMFWYRQDPGLGLRLIYFSYDVKMKEKGDIPEGYSVSREKKERFSLILESASTNQTSMYLCASNPPGQRLNQPQHFGDGTRLSIL.

Here the CDR3 DNA reads TGTGCCAGCAGCCCAACCGAAGTGAGGGGTCCCACAGATACGCAGTATTTT. Translated: CASSPTEVRGPTDTQYF. The chain links TRBV3-1 (or the pseudogene TRBV3-2) to TRBJ2-3; D possibly uses TRBD1 or TRBD2 (5 bases each). V was clipped by 4 bases and J by 2 bases, with 19 bases between them. Germline CDR1 is LGHDT and CDR2 is YNNKEL (reference sequence). The CDR3 contains 17 residues.

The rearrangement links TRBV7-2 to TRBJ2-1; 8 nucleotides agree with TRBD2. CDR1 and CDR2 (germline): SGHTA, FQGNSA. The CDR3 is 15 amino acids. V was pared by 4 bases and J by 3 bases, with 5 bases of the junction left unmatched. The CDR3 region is CASSSEAGVYNEQFF. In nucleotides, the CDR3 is TGTGCCAGCAGCTCCGAAGCGGGGGTCTACAATGAGCAGTTCTTC.

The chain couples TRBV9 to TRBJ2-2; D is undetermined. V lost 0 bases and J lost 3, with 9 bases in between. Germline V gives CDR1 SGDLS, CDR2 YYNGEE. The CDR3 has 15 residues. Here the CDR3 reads CASSVDLDDTGELFF. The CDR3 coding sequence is TGTGCCAGCAGCGTAGATTTGGACGACACCGGGGAGCTGTTTTTT.

The CDR3 DNA reads TGCGCCAGCAGCCAAGATCTTACAGGCAATGAGCAGTTCTTC. Translation gives CASSQDLTGNEQFF. The chain recombines TRBV4-3 with TRBJ2-1, with a weak D call TRBD1 (5 bases). The length of the CDR3 is 14 residues. V lost 0 bases, J lost 6 bases, and 9 bases lay in between. Germline CDR1 and CDR2: LGHNA and YSLEER.

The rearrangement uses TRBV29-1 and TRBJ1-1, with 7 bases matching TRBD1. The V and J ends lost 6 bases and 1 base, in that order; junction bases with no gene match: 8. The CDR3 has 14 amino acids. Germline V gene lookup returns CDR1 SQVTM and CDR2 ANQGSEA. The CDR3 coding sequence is TGCAGCGTCCGGAGGGGGCCGACGAACACTGAAGCTTTCTTT. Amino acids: CSVRRGPTNTEAFF.

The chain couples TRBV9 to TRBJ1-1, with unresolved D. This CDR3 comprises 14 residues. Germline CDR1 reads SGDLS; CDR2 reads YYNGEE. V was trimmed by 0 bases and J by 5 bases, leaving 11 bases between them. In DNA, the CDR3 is TGTGCCAGCAGCGTAGGAACGGTAAGGACTGAAGCTTTCTTT. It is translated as CASSVGTVRTEAFF.

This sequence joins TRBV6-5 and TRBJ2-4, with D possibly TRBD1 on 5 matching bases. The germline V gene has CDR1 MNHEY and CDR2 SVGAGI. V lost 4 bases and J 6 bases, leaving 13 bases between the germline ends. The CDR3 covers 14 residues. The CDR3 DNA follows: TGTGCCAGCAGTTCAGGGTATCGCGGAAACATTCAGTACTTC. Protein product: CASSSGYRGNIQYF.

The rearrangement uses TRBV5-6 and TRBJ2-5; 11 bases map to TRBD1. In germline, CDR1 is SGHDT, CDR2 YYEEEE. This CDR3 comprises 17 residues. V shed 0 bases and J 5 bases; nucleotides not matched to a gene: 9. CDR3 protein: CASSLGTGGPSRETQYF. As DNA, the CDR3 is TGTGCCAGCAGCTTGGGGACAGGGGGCCCCAGCCGGGAGACCCAGTACTTC.

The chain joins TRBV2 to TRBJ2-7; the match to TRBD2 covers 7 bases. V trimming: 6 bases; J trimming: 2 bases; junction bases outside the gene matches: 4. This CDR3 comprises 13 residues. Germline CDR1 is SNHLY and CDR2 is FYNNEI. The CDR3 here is CASRFGGTYEQYF. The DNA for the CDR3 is TGTGCCAGCAGGTTCGGGGGGACCTACGAGCAGTACTTC.

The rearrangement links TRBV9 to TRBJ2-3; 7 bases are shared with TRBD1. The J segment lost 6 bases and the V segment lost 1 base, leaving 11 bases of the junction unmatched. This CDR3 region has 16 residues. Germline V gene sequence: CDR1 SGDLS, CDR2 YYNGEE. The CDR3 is CASSVMGQSSFDTQYF. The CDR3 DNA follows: TGTGCCAGCAGCGTAATGGGACAGAGTTCTTTCGATACGCAGTATTTT.